The entry below describes one TCR beta chain. The antigen it recognizes is unknown. Base-call qualities are not available, and no considerably larger clone is one nucleotide away. The cohort consisted of 600 to 700 healthy bone marrow donors. All cohort members were sampled while nominally healthy, although unrecorded immune exposures were likely present. The donor was CMV seronegative and belonged to the group of several hundred seronegative cohort members. Each donor provided a peripheral blood sample, and peripheral blood mononuclear cells were used for TCR beta sequencing. Genomic DNA extraction from the blood cell samples was performed with the Qiagen DNeasy Blood Extraction Kit. The source of the sample is a study of cytomegalovirus exposure and HLA in healthy donors (dated 2017 in TCRdb). At the level of the whole study: An earlier analysis of some 550 of the donors reported more than 250 Gb of sequence data and more than 90 million unique TCR beta sequences from around 200 million T cells. Roughly 300 gigabases of sequencing data and approximately 91 million unique TCR sequences made up an early release that covered over 550 HLA-typed donors. The genetic ancestry cluster associated with self-reported Caucasian donors included about 81% of the roughly 400 genotyped donors. The study was designed to test whether signatures of past pathogen exposure could be identified by cataloging public T cell receptors. The T cell repertoires of some 700 subjects were profiled by immunosequencing and related to cytomegalovirus serostatus. Besides the first cohort of approximately 670 subjects, a separate validation cohort made up of 120 different subjects was used. To predict cytomegalovirus infection status, the study combined high-throughput TCR immunosequencing, statistical association of individual TCRs with disease status, and machine learning. A later analysis re-analyzed previously published TCR beta repertoires from 550 to 700 donors and added high-resolution HLA genotyping to study TCR occurrence patterns. Rather than using new phenotypic data, the later analysis identified candidate immune exposures from TCR beta sequences and from how often those sequences occurred across donors. In an earlier analysis of roughly 600 of the donors, high-throughput TCR beta sequencing was used to judge whether each TCR beta V gene segment behaved as functional or pseudogenic. Alongside the repertoire data, information on donor age, sex, ethnicity and CMV serostatus was compiled. Genome-wide SNP genotypes for about 60% of the 666 donors were used in a later genetic analysis, which treated that subset as a discovery cohort. Every repertoire in the discovery cohort had been generated on one and the same sequencing platform. HLA typing included class I and class II loci at four-digit resolution. The number of donors typed differed by locus, with 629-630 for A, B, C, DRB1 and DQB1, about 500 for DQA1, 600 to 610 for DPA1, and some 440 for DPB1. About five DR-DQ haplotypes were treated as single units for association and clustering because of strong linkage in the cohort. Among 398 genotyped donors of the cohort, an average of around 240,000 unique TCR beta nucleotide sequences were sequenced per donor, 15% to 20% of them non-productive.

Library method: the immunoSEQ multiplex PCR assay. A mixture of 60 forward primers for TCR Vbeta segments and 13 reverse primers for TCR Jbeta segments was used in the multiplex PCR. Amplification of the CDR3 region of rearranged TCR beta genes was performed with a multiplex PCR assay on genomic DNA. The Illumina HiSeq System was used to sequence the amplified TCR beta libraries as 87-base-pair reads. The authors' analysis ran thus. In a later analysis, around 80 million unique TCR beta chains were counted across the 500 to 850 repertoires, and around 11 million of these chains were shared by at least two donors. Raw reads were error-corrected and collapsed into unique sequences with a nearest-neighbor algorithm that merged closely related sequences to remove PCR and sequencing errors. To assign V, D and J gene segments, CDR3 sequences were aligned to IMGT reference sequences. For a sequence to be retained, at least a six-nucleotide match to both a V gene segment and a J gene segment was required. A rearrangement was called productive if the CDR3 had no stop codons and remained in frame with V and J, and every other rearrangement was called non-productive. CDR3 was defined according to IMGT convention as the region running from the second conserved V-encoded cysteine to the conserved J-encoded phenylalanine. The earlier analysis of more than 450 of the donors excluded sequences that lacked an unambiguous match to a single V gene segment. In an earlier analysis of 450 to 750 of the donors, a V segment was called functional when productive rearrangements were above 56.7%, and segregating when the standard deviation between donors exceeded 5%. A statistical classification framework was built for diagnosing cytomegalovirus status from the catalog of TCR beta chain sequences. In a later analysis, TCR nucleotide sequences were compared against IMGT/GENE-DB human TR gene sequences so that V and J genes could be assigned. Using the TCRdist pipeline, a later analysis assigned CDR3 sequences along with most-parsimonious VDJ recombination scenarios. In a later analysis, each TCR beta chain was defined by its CDR3 amino acid sequence together with its V-gene family, and reads lacking a unique V-gene family were excluded. In a later analysis, fewer than 600 highly shared, low-generation-probability nucleotide sequences were removed to address suspected cross-contamination and a sequencing artifact. In a later analysis, a clonal expansion index was calculated for each public chain from normalized within-repertoire ranks of inferred template counts. In a later analysis, generation probabilities were computed using a VDJ recombination model fitted to out-of-frame rearrangements, and the results were checked against IGoR. In a later analysis, TCR-TCR, TCR-HLA and TCR-CMV co-occurrence was scored with hypergeometric tests, and a repertoire-size bias correction was applied to TCR pairs. False discovery rates were estimated in a later analysis by permuting HLA or CMV assignments 20 times. In a later analysis, co-occurring TCRs were grouped using DBSCAN, and TCRdist sequence similarity was added for clustering within HLA-allele-positive subsets. Co-occurrence clustering excluded repertoires with fewer than 30,000 or more than 120,000 public chains, plus five with anomalous nucleotide sharing. The immuneACCESS repertoire file appears here via TCRdb, limited to in-frame rearrangements. These files lack a portion of the clones; in checked studies, under half of the deficit traces to unresolved V genes, and the cause of the others is not known. That table supplies the V and J calls and clone size; D and trimming were determined from the DNA. This sample comprises 100,000 to 150,000 clones, around 8.5% of them detected only once. 4.5% to 6% of the sample is taken by the ten largest.

Study-wide conclusions, independent of this receptor: An association between a missense DCLRE1C variant and V-gene and J-gene trimming of TCR beta chains was found in a later genetic analysis and replicated in an independent cohort. In a later analysis, HLA-associated TCR beta chains were found to be more clonally expanded and to have lower generation probabilities than equally common non-associated chains. A few of the identified cytomegalovirus-associated TCR beta chains were confirmed in vitro to be specific for cytomegalovirus antigens. Sequencing depth was assumed to be roughly uniform across donors in the presence/absence analyses, though that assumption may not hold. An earlier analysis of approximately 600 of the donors showed that most TCR beta V segments appeared in productive rearrangements either about 87% or about 30% of the time, which broadly matched IMGT annotations. The earlier analysis of almost 600 of the donors excluded over 15 rarely observed V segments, including chromosome 9 orphons, because counts were too low. In a later analysis, several top co-occurrence clusters were reported to appear linked to parvovirus B19, influenza, CMV and Epstein-Barr virus. Most TCR sequences were observed very rarely across donors, whereas some public TCRs were present in many individuals. In this cohort, only TCR beta chains were sequenced, and detectable features were limited by the absence of alpha or paired-chain data. A cluster of highly shared sequence variants was judged likely to be a technical artifact of the sequencing pipeline. In a later genetic analysis, fewer N-insertions in productive TCRs were reported among donors in an Asian-associated ancestry cluster than the approximately 630-donor mean. The authors suggested that the approach could potentially be extended to other disease states and immunological phenotypes. In a later analysis, most CMV-associated TCR beta chains were found to appear HLA-restricted, with HLA associations seemingly driven largely by CMV exposure. According to a later analysis, TCR association rates differed among HLA loci, with DRB1 alleles showing the most associated TCRs and HLA-C alleles showing the fewest. In a later analysis, 16,951 TCR beta sequences were associated with specific HLA alleles at a false discovery rate of 0.05. For the cohort, immune exposure information was limited to CMV serostatus. Strong co-occurrence of HLA alleles, especially DR and DQ, made assigning TCR associations to individual alleles difficult. Because HLA typing was missing for some donors at each locus, association tests included only the typed subset. Correlated functional status among segregating V segments might be attributable to linkage disequilibrium, but an unknown experimental factor could not be ruled out. A further reported finding was that TCR beta sequences accurately predicted the HLA-A and HLA-B alleles for most subjects in the first cohort. The study gave a list of 150 to 200 TCR beta chains associated with cytomegalovirus. The classifier was reported to diagnose cytomegalovirus status with high specificity and sensitivity in both the original cohort and the validation cohort.

The material sequenced was PBMCs. The receptor was isolated from a man in his forties in good health and CMV-seronegative.

CDR3 sequence: CASSYGPQETQYF. The DNA is TGTGCCAGCAGTTACGGGCCGCAAGAGACCCAGTACTTC. The chain was built from TRBV6-6 and TRBJ2-5, with the D gene not clear enough to name. The junction carries 6 bases between V and J, which are trimmed by 2 bases and 2 bases respectively. CDR1 and CDR2 were assigned from the germline V gene (reference sequence) as MNHNY and SVGAGI. From the cysteine up to the phenylalanine, the CDR3 has a length of 13 residues. The CDR3 DNA has 39 bases and is translated from base 1.